This TCR beta chain was recovered during a study of OX40 agonist ivuxolimab in advanced cancers. In the study overall: Having had anti-PD-1, anti-PD-L1 or anti-CTLA-4 therapy before was allowed, and under 50% had some.

The CDR3 spans 13 residues. Trimming cost V 5 bases and J 6 bases, with 13 bases left between them. Germline V CDR1 and CDR2: LNHDA, SQIVND (reference sequence). This clone was seen a few times. Generated by immunoSEQ multiplex PCR, the TCRdb table keeps only in-frame clones and is missing some. The repertoire holds some 19,000 clones, with more than 60% as singletons. The chain carries TRBV19 and TRBJ1-1; no definite D call. This specimen consisted of CD4+ or CD8+ T cells sorted from blood, obtained in a trial of the OX40 agonist ivuxolimab. The sequence was collected from an adult with an advanced solid tumor such as melanoma, head and neck, liver or kidney cancer. In DNA, the CDR3 is TGTGCCAGTAGTGATGCGGGGTGGCCTGAAGCTTTCTTT. Translating gives CASSDAGWPEAFF.